Sequencing of this TCR beta chain was carried out in a study of T-cell memory formation after mild COVID-19 (dated by TCRdb to the early 2020s). At the level of the whole study: Most TCR sequence clusters were specific to one of the two donors. In a couple of donors, T-cell clones that expanded and contracted after mild COVID-19 were tracked by sequencing TCRalpha and TCRbeta repertoires over time. Two young, previously healthy adult volunteers, one female and one male, were included in the cohort.

This clonotype appeared a few times. The target of this receptor is not known. Within one base of it there is no much larger clone, and no base qualities were kept. Study-wide findings and limitations: Contracting CD4+ clones were located mainly in the CM and EM memory subsets, whereas CD8+ clones were found to be enriched in EMRA. The second-wave clones that peaked on day 37 were not confirmed to be SARS-CoV-2 specific. Some responding clones were detected in pre-infection memory, suggesting pre-existing cross-reactive memory T cells joined the SARS-CoV-2 response. From day 15 to 85, contracting clones showed balanced CD4/CD8 phenotypes, whereas a second wave of clones that expanded from day 15 to 37 leaned towards CD4+. The study included only two mild cases, and larger cohorts that include severe cases with pre-infection samples were judged to be necessary.

Instrument on record: Illumina NovaSeq 6000. TCRalpha and TCRbeta cDNA libraries were constructed by 5'RACE with constant-segment primers, with sample barcodes and unique molecular identifiers being introduced. Trizol reagent was used to extract RNA from every sample. The libraries were amplified in two PCR steps, and the second step added a second sample barcode and Illumina TruSeq adapters. Sequencing of the libraries was done on an Illumina NovaSeq, producing 2 x 150 bp paired-end reads. The study's own analysis went as follows. Demultiplexing of reads and collapsing into UMI-guided consensus sequences were performed with migec v1.2.7. Using mixcr v2.1.11, the UMI consensuses were aligned to TRA and TRB V and J templates and assembled into clonotypes. Expanded or contracted clonotypes were those called significant by both edgeR and NoisET, with noise models trained on biological replicates. For edgeR calls, a false discovery rate-adjusted p below 0.01 and a log2 fold-change threshold of 1 were applied. As an exploratory analysis of dynamics, max-normalized trajectories of the 1000 most abundant clonotypes were examined with PCA combined with hierarchical clustering. Separately sequenced CD4+ and CD8+ repertoires were used to assign a CD4 or CD8 phenotype to each responding clone. TCRdb reprocessing: public reads trimmed at Q25 with fastp, clones called with MiXCR, in-frame beta chains kept. Identical CDR3 proteins give one entry, which carries the most common genes and DNA. The V and J calls were not made by the authors but by TCRdb's processing. Recorded for this sample are approximately 60,000 distinct CDR3 sequences; 9% to 9.5% of them occurred a single time. The top ten hold 1.2% of the sample.

Ficoll-Paque density gradient centrifugation was the method used to isolate PBMCs. Taken from the germline V gene, the CDR1 and CDR2 loops are SQVTM and ANQGSEA. V lost 7 bases and J lost 2 bases; the stretch between them is 14 bases long. The CDR3 spans 13 residues, from the cysteine through the phenylalanine. Here the CDR3 DNA is all that survives: 39 bases in frame from base 1. The specimen was PBMCs or a T cell subset sorted from them (not recorded which). Recombination connected TRBV29-1 to TRBJ2-5; matching of 7 bases hints at TRBD2 as the D gene. The TCR comes from a man between 18 and 29 years old who had mild COVID-19 (a few samples of this study predate the infection). The sample titles of this study are shuffled in the database, so cell type and time point are left out; the donor was told from shared clones. The CDR3 reads CSARGAQQETQYF. The nucleotide sequence is TGCAGCGCCCGGGGGGCTCAACAAGAGACCCAGTACTTC. With all but the CDR3 taken from the reference TRBV29-1 and TRBJ2-5 genes, the full variable domain is: SAVISQKPSRDICQRGTSLTIQCQVDSQVTMMFWYRQQPGQSLTLIATANQGSEATYESGFVIDKFPISRPNLTFSTLTVSNMSPEDSSIYLCSARGAQQETQYFGPGTRLLVL.